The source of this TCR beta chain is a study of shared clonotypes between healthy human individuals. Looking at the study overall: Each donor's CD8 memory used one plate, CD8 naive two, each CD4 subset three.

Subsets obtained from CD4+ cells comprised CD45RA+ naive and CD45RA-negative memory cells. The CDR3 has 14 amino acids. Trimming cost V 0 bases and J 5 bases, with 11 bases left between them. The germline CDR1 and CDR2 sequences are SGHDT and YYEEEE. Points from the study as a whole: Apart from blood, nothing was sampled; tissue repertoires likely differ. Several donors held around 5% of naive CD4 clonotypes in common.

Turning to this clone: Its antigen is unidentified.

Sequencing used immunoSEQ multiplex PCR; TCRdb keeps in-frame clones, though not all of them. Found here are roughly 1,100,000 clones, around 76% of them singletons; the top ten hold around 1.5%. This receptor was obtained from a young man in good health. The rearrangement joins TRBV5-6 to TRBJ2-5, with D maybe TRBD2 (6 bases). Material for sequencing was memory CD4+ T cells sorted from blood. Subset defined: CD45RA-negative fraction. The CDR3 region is CASSLVRGSETQYF. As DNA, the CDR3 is TGTGCCAGCAGCTTGGTGCGGGGCAGCGAGACCCAGTACTTC.